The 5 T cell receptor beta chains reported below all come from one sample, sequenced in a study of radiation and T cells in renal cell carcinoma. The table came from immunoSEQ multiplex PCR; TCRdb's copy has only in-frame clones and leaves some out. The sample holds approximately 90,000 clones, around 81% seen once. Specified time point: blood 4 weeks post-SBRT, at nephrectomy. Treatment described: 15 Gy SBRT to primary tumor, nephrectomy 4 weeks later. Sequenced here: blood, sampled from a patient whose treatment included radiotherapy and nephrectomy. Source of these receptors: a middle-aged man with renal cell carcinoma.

CDR3 sequence reads: CASSLPPRLAGADNEQFF. The CDR3 bases are TGTGCCAGCAGCTTACCACCGCGACTAGCGGGAGCTGACAATGAGCAGTTCTTC. The chain joins TRBV7-9 to TRBJ2-1; 12 bases align to TRBD2. With 2 bases clipped from V and 5 bases from J, the junction kept 10 bases outside the gene matches. The CDR3 consists of 18 residues. CDR1 is SEHNR, CDR2 FQNEAQ, per germline (reference sequence).

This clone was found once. The chain's CDR3 is CASSLVQSPWDEQYF. The CDR3 nucleotides read TGTGCCAGCAGCTTGGTTCAATCCCCCTGGGACGAGCAGTACTTC. This sequence joins TRBV5-6 and TRBJ2-5; D gene ambiguous. The J call may be incorrect, as the DNA end agrees better with TRBJ2-7. The CDR3 consists of 15 residues. Germline assignment: CDR1 SGHDT and CDR2 YYEEEE.

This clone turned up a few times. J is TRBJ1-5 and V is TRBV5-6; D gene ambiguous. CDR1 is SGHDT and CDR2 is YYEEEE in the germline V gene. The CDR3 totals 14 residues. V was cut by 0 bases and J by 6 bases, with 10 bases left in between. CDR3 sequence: CASSLGTTVQPQHF. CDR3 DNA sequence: TGTGCCAGCAGCTTGGGGACCACCGTTCAGCCCCAGCATTTT.

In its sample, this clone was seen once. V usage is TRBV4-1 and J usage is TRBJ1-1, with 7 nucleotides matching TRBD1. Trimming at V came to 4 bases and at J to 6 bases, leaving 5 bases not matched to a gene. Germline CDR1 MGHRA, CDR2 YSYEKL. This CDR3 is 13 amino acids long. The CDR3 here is CASSLDRVAEAFF. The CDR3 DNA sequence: TGCGCCAGCAGCCTAGACAGGGTGGCTGAAGCTTTCTTT.

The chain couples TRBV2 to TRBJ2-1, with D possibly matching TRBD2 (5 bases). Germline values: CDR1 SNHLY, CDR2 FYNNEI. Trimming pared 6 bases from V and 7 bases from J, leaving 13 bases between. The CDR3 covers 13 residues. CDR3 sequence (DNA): TGTGCCAGCAGAACTTCTCGGGGTAATGAGCAGTTCTTC. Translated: CASRTSRGNEQFF.